These 29 T cell receptor beta chains came from one sample sequenced in a study of regulatory T cells in long-lasting Graves disease. Arm-PCR of CDR3 regions and iRepertoire HTBI primers were used to build TCR beta libraries. A single record per CDR3 protein comes from TCRdb applying MiXCR to the multiplex PCR reads. This table has some 460,000 distinct CDR3 sequences, around 16% appearing once. Time point specified: newly diagnosed GD, antithyroid drugs for less than 3 months. Making the TCR library involved RNA that had been extracted from PBMCs. The sample was also linked to a second study, of T cells in Graves' hyperthyroidism and ophthalmopathy.

Specimen: peripheral blood mononuclear cells (PBMCs), collected at new diagnosis, from a patient treated with antithyroid drugs. Receptor source: a man aged 35-49 years with Graves disease.

The chain links TRBV20-1 to TRBJ2-7; a weak D match, TRBD1 (7 bases). The CDR3 consists of 15 residues. Germline V gives CDR1 DFQATT, CDR2 SNEGSKA (reference sequence). Deletions cut 0 bases from V and 3 bases from J, with 15 bases between. The CDR3 here is CSARDSRQGGYEQYF. The DNA of the CDR3 is TGCAGTGCTAGAGATTCAAGGCAGGGGGGCTACGAGCAGTACTTC.

In this sample, this clonotype turned up many times. The CDR3, as DNA: TGTGCCAGCAGCTTGCAATTCGGAGGGGGCTCTTTGAGCTCCTACAATGAGCAGTTCTTC. This sequence encodes CASSLQFGGGSLSSYNEQFF. V usage is TRBV11-2 and J usage is TRBJ2-1, with a tentative D call TRBD1 (7 bases). The V end lost 3 bases, the J end lost 0 bases, and 24 bases lay between the germline ends. This CDR3 has 20 residues. Looked up from germline, CDR1 is SGHAT and CDR2 is FQNNGV. Full variable domain (missing parts from reference TRBV11-2 and TRBJ2-1): EAGVAQSPRYKIIEKRQSVAFWCNPISGHATLYWYQQILGQGPKLLIQFQNNGVVDDSQLPKDRFSAERLKGVDSTLKIQPAKLEDSAVYLCASSLQFGGGSLSSYNEQFFGPGTRLTVL.

The sample holds many counts of this clonotype. As DNA, the CDR3 is TGTGCCAGCAGTCCCGGACAGGGGGCTTTAAATGAGCAGTTCTTC. Its translation: CASSPGQGALNEQFF. This chain uses TRBV28 with TRBJ2-1; 11 bases are a match to TRBD1. Germline values: CDR1 MDHEN, CDR2 SYDVKM. The CDR3 length is 15 residues. V dropped 5 bases and J dropped 7; count of bases not matched to a gene: 7.

On this clonotype itself: A read error is possible here, since a much larger clone lies one base away. The chain has TRBV28 and TRBJ2-3, with D possibly being TRBD1 (5 bases). V was trimmed by 3 bases and J by 2 bases, leaving 12 bases between them. Germline CDR1 and CDR2: MDHEN and SYDVKM. The CDR3 has 15 amino acids. The CDR3 nucleotides are TGTGCCAGCAGTTTCGCAGGGTCGGTCACAGATACGCAGTATTTT. Amino acids: CASSFAGSVTDTQYF.

This clonotype appeared a few times. V usage is TRBV6-5 and J usage is TRBJ2-1; the D is unclear. The J call may be incorrect, as the DNA end agrees better with TRBJ2-5. CDR1 and CDR2 from the germline V gene are MNHEY and SVGAGI. This CDR3 spans 12 amino acids. CDR3 DNA: TGTGCCAGCAGTTACCTGGCAGAGACCCAGTACTTC. As protein: CASSYLAETQYF.

The chain carries TRBV2 and TRBJ2-1; D not certain. Germline-derived CDR1 and CDR2 are SNHLY and FYNNEI. The CDR3 sequence is 11 residues long. The V end lost 10 bases, the J end lost 5 bases, and 9 bases lay between the germline ends. CDR3 residues: CANSRDNEQFF. The CDR3 DNA reads as TGTGCCAACTCCCGAGACAATGAGCAGTTCTTC.

The chain carries TRBV19 and TRBJ1-5; weak D call: TRBD1 (5 bases). The CDR3 consists of 14 residues. Germline loops: CDR1 LNHDA, CDR2 SQIVND (reference sequence). The V end lost 6 bases, the J end lost 3 bases, and 12 bases lay between the germline ends. The CDR3 nucleotides are TGTGCCAGTAGGGGACGGAAGAACAATCAGCCCCAGCATTTT. This sequence encodes CASRGRKNNQPQHF.

This clonotype was seen ten or more times. The chain joins TRBV27 to TRBJ2-5, with TRBD2 matching 8 bases. The germline V gene has CDR1 MNHEY and CDR2 SMNVEV (reference sequence). The CDR3 totals 14 residues. The V segment lost 5 bases and the J segment 4 bases; nucleotides outside the gene matches: 6. CDR3 bases: TGTGCCAGCAGTATCGGACTAGCCCTAGAGACCCAGTACTTC. Translating it yields CASSIGLALETQYF.

V gene TRBV6-1 combines with J gene TRBJ1-2; possibly TRBD1 for D (6 bases). CDR1 is MNHNS and CDR2 is SASEGT in the germline V gene. V dropped 7 bases and J dropped 4 bases, with 19 bases sitting between them. This CDR3 comprises 15 residues. Here the CDR3 reads CASTSTGAAVYGYTF. Written as DNA, the CDR3 is TGTGCCAGCACTTCGACAGGAGCTGCCGTCTATGGCTACACCTTC.

This clonotype occurred many times. The V and J genes are TRBV6-1 and TRBJ2-5; D tentatively reads TRBD1 or TRBD2 (5 bases each). Per the germline V gene, CDR1 is MNHNS and CDR2 is SASEGT. This CDR3 contains 15 residues. Trimming took off 7 bases at V and 7 bases at J, with 22 bases between the two ends. CDR3 coding DNA: TGTGCCAGCACCACGCCCTTAGGGACCGATGGGACCCAGTACTTC. Translation gives CASTTPLGTDGTQYF.

J is TRBJ2-1 and V is TRBV6-2 or TRBV6-3; 8 bases match TRBD2. From germline, CDR1 is MNHEY and CDR2 SVGEGT. After removal of 6 bases from V and 9 bases from J, the junction contained 13 bases not matched to a gene. The CDR3 contains 15 residues. The CDR3 DNA follows: TGTGCCAGCAGCTCCCCAGCGGGAGTGAGTAGTGAGCAGTTCTTC. Its protein is CASSSPAGVSSEQFF.

This clonotype showed up many times. The V call is TRBV12-3 or TRBV12-4, the J call TRBJ2-5; no firm D call. The CDR3 covers 13 residues. Between the trimmed V and J ends, which lost 5 bases and 7 bases, there was a span of 14 bases. The DNA of the CDR3 is TGTGCCAGCAGTCCAGGCGTTTGGGGGACCCAGTACTTC. Its protein is CASSPGVWGTQYF.

This clonotype was observed at least ten times. The J gene is TRBJ2-1, the V gene TRBV7-9; tentative D call: TRBD2 (5 bases). Gene TRBJ2-5 matches the end of the DNA better, so the J call may be wrong. CDR3 length: 12 amino acids. Germline-derived CDR1 and CDR2 are SEHNR and FQNEAQ (reference sequence). CDR3: CATRLLHETQYF. The CDR3 bases are TGTGCCACCCGACTATTACATGAGACCCAGTACTTC.

This clonotype was observed many times. The chain carries TRBV20-1 and TRBJ2-2; TRBD1 is a possible D gene (5 bases). From germline, CDR1 is DFQATT and CDR2 SNEGSKA (reference sequence). The CDR3 contains 13 residues. V gave up 1 base and J gave up 9 bases, with 12 bases separating them. CDR3 loop: CSARGSGRRELFF. In nucleotides, the CDR3 is TGCAGTGCTAGAGGGTCAGGGCGTCGGGAGCTGTTTTTT.

This clonotype was detected ten times or more. V and J are TRBV16 and TRBJ1-5; weak D call: TRBD1 (6 bases). This CDR3 comprises 17 residues. CDR1 is KGHSY and CDR2 is FQNENV in the germline V gene. V was cut by 4 bases and J by 0 bases, with 16 bases left in between. The CDR3 region has the DNA TGTGCCAGCAGCCTCATGCAGGGGCAATATAGCAATCAGCCCCAGCATTTT. It codes for CASSLMQGQYSNQPQHF.

There are many counts of this clonotype. CDR3 nucleotides: TGCAGTGCGCTGAGCCCCCCCGGGATGAAAGAGACCCAGTACTTC. It is translated as CSALSPPGMKETQYF. The rearrangement joins TRBV20-1 to TRBJ2-5; D is perhaps TRBD2 (5 bases). Germline V gene sequence: CDR1 DFQATT, CDR2 SNEGSKA (reference sequence). Between the trimmed V and J ends, which lost 6 bases and 3 bases, there was a span of 20 bases. The CDR3 loop spans 15 amino acids.

This clonotype was found many times. The V and J genes are TRBV27 and TRBJ2-3, with D tentatively TRBD1 (6 bases). Between the trimmed V and J ends, which lost 5 bases and 1 base, there was a span of 19 bases. This CDR3 has 17 residues. CDR1 MNHEY and CDR2 SMNVEV come from the germline V gene (reference sequence). CDR3 DNA sequence: TGTGCCAGCAGTCTTCTCACAGGGATCGGGGGCACAGATACGCAGTATTTT. Its protein is CASSLLTGIGGTDTQYF.

In its sample, this clonotype was seen many times. The chain has TRBV5-1 and TRBJ1-1; D gene unclear. The germline V gene has CDR1 SGHRS and CDR2 YFSETQ. The V end lost 5 bases, the J end lost 7 bases, and 18 bases lay between the germline ends. CDR3 length: 14 amino acids. The chain's CDR3 is CASRSGIQRGEAFF. CDR3 DNA: TGCGCCAGCAGATCCGGGATCCAGAGAGGTGAAGCTTTCTTT.

This clonotype has just a few counts. This chain connects TRBV4-1 to TRBJ2-3; no reliable D call. Between the trimmed V and J ends, which lost 0 bases and 4 bases, there was a span of 8 bases. Germline CDR1 and CDR2: MGHRA and YSYEKL. The CDR3 length is 14 residues. This chain's CDR3 is CASSQDERADTQYF. Here the CDR3 DNA reads TGCGCCAGCAGCCAAGATGAAAGGGCAGATACGCAGTATTTT.

This clonotype appeared many times. The chain links TRBV11-2 to TRBJ2-7, with D uncertain. CDR1 is SGHAT and CDR2 is FQNNGV in the germline V gene. The CDR3 length is 9 residues. V lost 7 bases and J lost 6, with 4 bases in between. Here the CDR3 DNA reads TGTGCCAGCAAAGTCGAGCAGTACTTC. This codes for CASKVEQYF.

This clonotype came up many times. The V call is TRBV10-3, the J call TRBJ1-1, with a possible D match to TRBD1 (5 bases). CDR3 length: 17 residues. V dropped 6 bases and J dropped 1 base, with 21 bases sitting between them. Germline V gives CDR1 ENHRY, CDR2 SYGVKD. The CDR3 loop is CAIRKGGGGVANTEAFF. The CDR3 DNA reads as TGTGCCATCAGGAAAGGAGGTGGAGGGGTTGCGAACACTGAAGCTTTCTTT.

This clonotype came up many times. The chain is built from TRBV7-9 and TRBJ1-4; TRBD1 aligns across 8 bases. The junction had 5 bases not matched to a gene; V was cut back by 5 bases and J by 3 bases. CDR1 is SEHNR and CDR2 is FQNEAQ in the germline V gene (reference sequence). CDR3 length: 15 residues. DNA for the CDR3: TGTGCCAGCAGCCCAGACAGGGGACCTAATGAAAAACTGTTTTTT. Translation gives CASSPDRGPNEKLFF.

Concerning this clonotype itself: Possible read error: a much larger clone is one base away. The genes are TRBV12-3 or TRBV12-4 and TRBJ2-1; the match to TRBD2 covers 7 bases. The CDR3 consists of 15 residues. The CDR3 protein is CASSLRGIAGNEQSF. Here the CDR3 DNA reads TGTGCCAGCAGTTTAAGGGGAATAGCGGGCAATGAGCAGTCCTTC.

For this clonotype: This may come from a read error, since a much larger clone is one base off. The chain combines TRBV7-9 with TRBJ2-4; 7 bases agree with TRBD1. With 6 bases clipped from V and 2 bases from J, the junction kept 4 bases outside the gene matches. CDR3 length equals 14 residues. CDR1 is SEHNR, CDR2 FQNEAQ, per germline (reference sequence). CDR3 sequence: CASSSTGTKNIQYF. The DNA of the CDR3 is TGTGCCAGCAGTTCGACAGGGACCAAAAACATTCAGTACTTC.

At least ten counts were recorded for this clonotype. The V call is TRBV5-6, the J call TRBJ2-7, with D possibly matching TRBD2 (5 bases). The V gene's germline CDR1 is SGHDT and CDR2 YYEEEE. V shed 5 bases and J shed 5 bases, with 14 bases lying between them. CDR3 size: 13 residues. The CDR3 DNA sequence: TGTGCCAGCAGTCATATAGCGAGCGACGAGCAGTACTTC. Translated, it gives CASSHIASDEQYF.

This clonotype appeared many times. This chain connects TRBV5-1 to TRBJ1-1; the D gene is possibly TRBD1 (5 bases). The CDR3 consists of 14 residues. Germline-derived CDR1 and CDR2 are SGHRS and YFSETQ. Trimming removed 3 bases at V and 1 base at J, with 10 bases between. Written as DNA, the CDR3 is TGCGCCAGCAGCTGGGGGACGGAGAACACTGAAGCTTTCTTT. Residues: CASSWGTENTEAFF.

The CDR3 nucleotides read TGTGCCAGCAGTTACTCACCACCTGGGGCCAACGTCCTGACTTTC. Its translation is CASSYSPPGANVLTF. This rearrangement joins TRBV6-5 to TRBJ2-6; D call uncertain. Trimming shortened V by 0 bases and J by 2 bases, and 5 bases separated the two germline ends. CDR1 and CDR2 from the germline V gene are MNHEY and SVGAGI. The CDR3 runs to 15 residues.

V and J are TRBV20-1 and TRBJ2-2; 14 bases are a match to TRBD2. Trimming cost V 6 bases and J 6 bases; bases outside gene matches: 3. Per germline, CDR1 DFQATT and CDR2 SNEGSKA (reference sequence). The CDR3 contains 14 residues. The CDR3 region is CSAAGLAGAGELFF. The CDR3 DNA follows: TGCAGTGCAGCGGGACTAGCGGGAGCCGGGGAGCTGTTTTTT.

This clonotype has a count of ten or more. The chain is built from TRBV20-1 and TRBJ2-7, with a weak D call TRBD1 (5 bases). From germline, CDR1 is DFQATT and CDR2 SNEGSKA (reference sequence). Trimming stripped 6 bases from V and 3 bases from J, with 12 bases between. The CDR3 is 12 amino acids. The CDR3 nucleotides are TGCAGTGCCAACGACAGACTCTACGAGCAGTACTTC. The encoded protein is CSANDRLYEQYF.